The 30 T cell receptor beta chains below come from one sample, sequenced in a study of OX40 agonist ivuxolimab in advanced cancers. The library was produced with the immunoSEQ multiplex PCR assay. TCRdb mirrors the immuneACCESS table, restricted to in-frame sequences. Some clones are absent from its copies; in checked studies, under half trace to an unresolved V gene, and the reason for the others is unknown. The sample yields over 14,000 clones; about 90% were counted once. The leading ten clones occupy around 25% of the sample. The material sequenced was CD4+ or CD8+ T cells sorted from blood, taken in a trial of the OX40 agonist ivuxolimab. These receptors originate from an adult with an advanced solid tumor such as melanoma, head and neck, liver or kidney cancer.

CDR3 protein: CASSVTGGEYERYGYTF. The CDR3, as DNA: TGTGCCAGCAGCGTCACCGGGGGCGAGTATGAGAGATATGGCTACACCTTC. This chain uses TRBV9 with TRBJ1-2; tentative D call: TRBD1 (6 bases). The germline V gene has CDR1 SGDLS and CDR2 YYNGEE. The V end was cut by 2 bases, the J end by 5 bases, with 22 bases between. CDR3 length: 17 residues.

The chain links TRBV5-1 to TRBJ2-1, with 14 bases lining up with TRBD2. CDR3 length: 15 amino acids. Trimming cost V 5 bases and J 7 bases; bases outside gene matches: 5. Germline loops: CDR1 SGHRS, CDR2 YFSETQ. This CDR3 reads CASSSGTSGSNEQFF. The CDR3 coding sequence is TGCGCCAGCAGTTCCGGGACTAGCGGGAGTAATGAGCAGTTCTTC. Complete variable domain (other parts from reference TRBV5-1 and TRBJ2-1): KAGVTQTPRYLIKTRGQQVTLSCSPISGHRSVSWYQQTPGQGLQFLFEYFSETQRNKGNFPGRFSGRQFSNSRSEMNVSTLELGDSALYLCASSSGTSGSNEQFFGPGTRLTVL.

The chain uses TRBV7-9 and TRBJ2-3, with D unresolved. The CDR3 runs to 12 residues. V was shortened by 3 bases and J by 6 bases, with 7 bases between the two germline ends. Germline V lookup: CDR1 SEHNR, CDR2 FQNEAQ (reference sequence). The DNA for the CDR3 is TGTGCCAGCAGCTTCGCCGGGGATACGCAGTATTTT. This translates into CASSFAGDTQYF. Filled out from reference TRBV7-9 and TRBJ2-3, the complete variable domain reads DTGVSQNPRHKITKRGQNVTFRCDPISEHNRLYWYRQTLGQGPEFLTYFQNEAQLEKSRLLSDRFSAERPKGSFSTLEIQRTEQGDSAMYLCASSFAGDTQYFGPGTRLTVL.

The chain has TRBV5-6 and TRBJ2-7; 8 nucleotides match TRBD1. Germline V lookup: CDR1 SGHDT, CDR2 YYEEEE. This CDR3 is 15 amino acids long. V dropped 0 bases and J dropped 6; count of bases not matched to a gene: 8. CDR3 in amino acids: CASSLDPDRVSEQYF. CDR3 DNA: TGTGCCAGCAGCTTGGATCCGGACAGGGTTAGCGAGCAGTACTTC.

The chain joins TRBV7-9 to TRBJ2-5, with 11 bases lining up with TRBD1. The junction had 4 bases not matched to a gene; V was cut back by 2 bases and J by 5 bases. There are 15 residues in the CDR3. The germline V gene has CDR1 SEHNR and CDR2 FQNEAQ (reference sequence). The DNA for the CDR3 is TGTGCCAGCAGCTTATGGACAGGGGGCGCGGAGACCCAGTACTTC. As protein: CASSLWTGGAETQYF. Variable domain in full (rest from reference TRBV7-9 and TRBJ2-5): DTGVSQNPRHKITKRGQNVTFRCDPISEHNRLYWYRQTLGQGPEFLTYFQNEAQLEKSRLLSDRFSAERPKGSFSTLEIQRTEQGDSAMYLCASSLWTGGAETQYFGPGTRLLVL.

This chain links TRBV5-1 with TRBJ2-1; perhaps TRBD2 as D (6 bases). CDR1 is SGHRS and CDR2 is YFSETQ in the germline V gene. Trimming removed 4 bases at V and 4 bases at J, with 18 bases between. The CDR3 has 16 amino acids. The CDR3 spells CASSVRAGGEYNEQFF. CDR3 sequence (DNA): TGCGCCAGCAGCGTCCGGGCTGGCGGGGAATACAATGAGCAGTTCTTC.

J is TRBJ2-7 and V is TRBV27, with no clear D. This CDR3 comprises 13 residues. V was trimmed by 2 bases and J by 2 bases, leaving 7 bases between them. The germline V gene encodes CDR1 MNHEY and CDR2 SMNVEV (reference sequence). Written as DNA, the CDR3 is TGTGCCAGCAGTTTAGGGCTGGCCTACGAGCAGTACTTC. This codes for CASSLGLAYEQYF.

The chain is built from TRBV27 and TRBJ2-5; possibly TRBD1 or TRBD2 for D (5 bases each). V was shortened by 7 bases and J by 3 bases, with 18 bases between the two germline ends. Germline CDR1 is MNHEY and CDR2 is SMNVEV (reference sequence). CDR3 length: 15 residues. The chain's CDR3 is CASTPRAGKEETQYF. The DNA for the CDR3 is TGTGCCAGCACCCCGAGGGCAGGGAAAGAAGAGACCCAGTACTTC.

The chain is built from TRBV4-1 and TRBJ2-1; TRBD1 matches 9 bases. CDR3 length: 15 amino acids. Looked up from germline, CDR1 is MGHRA and CDR2 is YSYEKL. V gave up 0 bases and J gave up 10 bases; unmatched junction bases: 7. The DNA for the CDR3 is TGCGCCAGCAGCCAAGAACAGGGGGCGCGCTTAGAGCAGTTCTTC. Protein: CASSQEQGARLEQFF.

V usage is TRBV6-5 and J usage is TRBJ1-2, with unresolved D. Germline V gene data show CDR1 as MNHEY and CDR2 as SVGAGI. V was pared by 0 bases and J by 4 bases, with 12 bases between. This CDR3 region has 15 residues. In nucleotides, the CDR3 is TGTGCCAGCAGTTACTCGATCGAGCCGCCCTATGGCTACACCTTC. Translating gives CASSYSIEPPYGYTF.

The chain is built from TRBV10-3 and TRBJ1-1, with unresolved D. Germline assignment: CDR1 ENHRY and CDR2 SYGVKD. The CDR3 runs to 11 residues. V was clipped by 4 bases and J by 7 bases, with 7 bases between them. The CDR3 DNA is TGTGCCATCAGTGTGAACCATGAAGCTTTCTTT. Its protein product is CAISVNHEAFF.

This chain joins TRBV7-3 and TRBJ2-7; the D call may be TRBD1 or TRBD2 (6 bases each). Trimming stripped 3 bases from V and 3 bases from J, with 15 bases between. Germline V CDR1 and CDR2: SGHTA, FQGTGA. CDR3 length: 15 amino acids. The CDR3 region is CASSFGGGGFYEQYF. CDR3 in DNA: TGTGCCAGCAGCTTTGGGGGCGGAGGGTTCTACGAGCAGTACTTC.

The chain combines TRBV6-5 with TRBJ2-2, with D possibly TRBD2 on 5 matching bases. The CDR3 has 15 residues. The V end was cut by 1 base, the J end by 5 bases, with 11 bases between. CDR1 and CDR2 from the germline V gene are MNHEY and SVGAGI. The CDR3 sequence: CASSYFEGWTGELFF. As DNA, the CDR3 is TGTGCCAGCAGTTACTTTGAGGGATGGACCGGGGAGCTGTTTTTT.

The rearrangement joins TRBV7-8 to TRBJ1-4; perhaps TRBD1 as D (5 bases). V was cut by 0 bases and J by 8 bases, with 10 bases left in between. The CDR3 has 14 amino acids. Per the germline V gene, CDR1 is SGHVS and CDR2 is FQNEAQ. The CDR3 region is CASSLAAGGEKLFF. The CDR3 DNA reads TGTGCCAGCAGCTTAGCGGCGGGGGGGGAAAAACTGTTTTTT. The full variable domain, rest sourced from reference TRBV7-8 and TRBJ1-4, is GAGVSQSPRYKVAKRGQDVALRCDPISGHVSLFWYQQALGQGPEFLTYFQNEAQLDKSGLPSDRFFAERPEGSVSTLKIQRTQQEDSAVYLCASSLAAGGEKLFFGSGTQLSVL.

This chain's CDR3 is CASSLFGSTANEQFF. The CDR3 coding sequence is TGTGCCAGCAGTTTATTCGGGAGTACCGCCAATGAGCAGTTCTTC. The chain combines TRBV27 with TRBJ2-1, with a tentative D call TRBD2 (6 bases). CDR1 and CDR2 from the germline V gene are MNHEY and SMNVEV (reference sequence). Between the trimmed V and J ends, which lost 1 base and 6 bases, there was a span of 13 bases. CDR3 size: 15 residues.

The gene calls are TRBV6-1 and TRBJ1-4, with D unclear. The CDR3 is 15 amino acids. V dropped 5 bases and J dropped 0 bases, with 10 bases sitting between them. Per the germline V gene, CDR1 is MNHNS and CDR2 is SASEGT. The CDR3 DNA follows: TGTGCCAGCAGTATATCAATTGCAACTAATGAAAAACTGTTTTTT. This sequence encodes CASSISIATNEKLFF.

This sequence joins TRBV6-1 and TRBJ2-3; 8 bases fit TRBD2. Germline assignment: CDR1 MNHNS and CDR2 SASEGT. The CDR3 consists of 15 residues. V lost 2 bases, J lost 1 base, and 2 bases stayed unmatched. The CDR3 protein is CASSEMTSGTDTQYF. The CDR3 DNA sequence: TGTGCCAGCAGTGAAATGACTAGCGGCACAGATACGCAGTATTTT.

This chain links TRBV30 with TRBJ1-6, with a weak D call TRBD1 (6 bases). V shed 7 bases and J shed 10 bases, with 14 bases lying between them. CDR3 length: 12 residues. Germline CDR1 GTSNPN, CDR2 SVGIG (reference sequence). The CDR3 loop is CASVTGTSPLHF. CDR3 in DNA: TGTGCCTCAGTCACAGGGACGTCACCCCTCCACTTT.

The chain uses TRBV5-6 and TRBJ2-7, with D uncertain. Germline V gives CDR1 SGHDT, CDR2 YYEEEE. The CDR3 has 14 residues. Trimming pared 0 bases from V and 4 bases from J, leaving 11 bases between. The CDR3 nucleotides are TGTGCCAGCAGCTTGGTTGGGATAAGGTACGAGCAGTACTTC. This sequence encodes CASSLVGIRYEQYF.

This clone was seen once. V gene TRBV9 combines with J gene TRBJ2-3; 9 bases fit TRBD2. This CDR3 is built from 15 residues. Germline values: CDR1 SGDLS, CDR2 YYNGEE. V lost 3 bases and J lost 0; bases outside the gene matches: 2. This CDR3 is CASSATSGSTDTQYF. CDR3 coding DNA: TGTGCCAGCAGCGCTACTAGCGGGAGCACAGATACGCAGTATTTT.

This chain joins TRBV6-5 and TRBJ1-5; TRBD1 agrees at 10 bases. Germline-derived CDR1 and CDR2 are MNHEY and SVGAGI. This CDR3 has 14 residues. Trimming cost V 4 bases and J 5 bases; bases outside gene matches: 2. CDR3 loop: CASSLTGGDQPQHF. The CDR3 bases are TGTGCCAGCAGTTTGACAGGGGGCGATCAGCCCCAGCATTTT.

This chain connects TRBV27 to TRBJ1-2; tentative D call: TRBD1 (6 bases). This CDR3 is built from 11 residues. Germline CDR1 reads MNHEY; CDR2 reads SMNVEV (reference sequence). Trimming pared 6 bases from V and 4 bases from J, leaving 6 bases between. The DNA for the CDR3 is TGTGCCAGCAGGGACAGCTATGGCTACACCTTC. Translating gives CASRDSYGYTF.

The chain employs TRBV10-2 and TRBJ2-7; perhaps D is TRBD1 or TRBD2 (5 bases each). In germline, CDR1 is WSHSY, CDR2 SAAADI. Trimming removed 2 bases at V and 3 bases at J, with 17 bases between. The CDR3 is 16 amino acids. The CDR3 sequence is CASSESPGTPDYEQYF. The CDR3 bases are TGCGCCAGCAGTGAGAGCCCGGGGACGCCTGACTACGAGCAGTACTTC.

V and J are TRBV4-2 and TRBJ1-2; D gene uncertain. With 4 bases removed from V and 2 bases from J, the gap between germline ends came to 17 bases. The germline CDR1 and CDR2 sequences are LGHNA and YNFKEQ. The CDR3 runs to 16 residues. The CDR3 region is CASSPKDVTQNYGYTF. DNA of the CDR3: TGTGCCAGCAGCCCCAAAGACGTGACCCAGAACTATGGCTACACCTTC.

The chain combines TRBV9 with TRBJ2-1; D might be TRBD1 (6 bases). Trimming removed 0 bases from V and 3 bases from J, with 13 bases in between. Germline V gene sequence: CDR1 SGDLS, CDR2 YYNGEE. The CDR3 length is 16 residues. CDR3 DNA: TGTGCCAGCAGCGTAGTGGCAGGGGTTAGCTACAATGAGCAGTTCTTC. Translating gives CASSVVAGVSYNEQFF.

The chain is built from TRBV5-6 and TRBJ2-7; 10 nucleotides agree with TRBD1. Germline CDR1 and CDR2: SGHDT and YYEEEE. The CDR3 totals 13 residues. As DNA, the CDR3 is TGTGCTAGCGGACAGGGGGAATCCTACGAGCAGTACTTC. The encoded protein is CASGQGESYEQYF.

A single count supports this clone. The rearrangement links TRBV6-5 to TRBJ2-3, with D perhaps given as TRBD1 or TRBD2 (5 bases each). The CDR3 is 14 amino acids. Per germline, CDR1 MNHEY and CDR2 SVGAGI. V lost 2 bases to trimming and J lost 4 bases, with 10 bases between them. The CDR3 is CASSYEGSPDTQYF. CDR3 DNA: TGTGCCAGCAGTTACGAGGGGAGTCCAGATACGCAGTATTTT.

The J gene is TRBJ2-7, the V gene TRBV29-1; no clear D gene. Germline loops: CDR1 SQVTM, CDR2 ANQGSEA. V lost 2 bases and J lost 0, with 8 bases in between. The CDR3 consists of 13 residues. The CDR3 region has the DNA TGCAGCGTTGAAACGCCAGACTCCTACGAGCAGTACTTC. Amino acid sequence: CSVETPDSYEQYF.

V gene TRBV11-2 combines with J gene TRBJ2-1; no firm D call. CDR3 length: 11 residues. Germline V gene sequence: CDR1 SGHAT, CDR2 FQNNGV. With 2 bases removed from V and 6 bases from J, the gap between germline ends came to 2 bases. The CDR3 region has the DNA TGTGCCAGCAGCTTACCCAATGAGCAGTTCTTC. This gives the protein CASSLPNEQFF.

The chain has TRBV29-1 and TRBJ2-3, with a possible D match to TRBD2 (5 bases). Germline V gives CDR1 SQVTM, CDR2 ANQGSEA. This CDR3 has 13 residues. V was clipped by 6 bases and J by 4 bases, with 14 bases between them. The CDR3 DNA is TGCAGCGTGAGCGGCGCTGGCGCAGATACGCAGTATTTT. Translation gives CSVSGAGADTQYF.